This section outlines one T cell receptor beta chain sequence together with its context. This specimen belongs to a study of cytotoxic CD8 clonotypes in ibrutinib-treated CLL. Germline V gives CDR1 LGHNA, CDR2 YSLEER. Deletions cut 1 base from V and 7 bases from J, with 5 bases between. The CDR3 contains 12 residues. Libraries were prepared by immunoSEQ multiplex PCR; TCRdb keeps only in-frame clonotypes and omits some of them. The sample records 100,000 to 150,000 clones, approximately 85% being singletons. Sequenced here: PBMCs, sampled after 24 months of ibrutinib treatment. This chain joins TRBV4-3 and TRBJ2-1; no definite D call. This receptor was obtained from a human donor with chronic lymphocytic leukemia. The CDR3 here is CASSQAGNEQFF. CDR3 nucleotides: TGCGCCAGCAGCCAAGCCGGGAATGAGCAGTTCTTC.